At least ten counts were recorded for the clone carrying this T cell receptor (beta chain). Its antigen remains unidentified. Breast cancer patients provided tissue from their axillary draining lymph nodes. The data belong to a study of breast tumors, draining lymph nodes, adjacent tissues. General study points: Findings are consistent with lymph node origin and intratumoral expansion of most tumor T cells. Tumor TCR diversity was below lymph nodes but above nontumor tissue. That most tumor T cells come from lymph nodes remained unproven.

V was cut by 3 bases and J by 0 bases, with 10 bases left in between. Germline V gene data show CDR1 as DFQATT and CDR2 as SNEGSKA (reference sequence). The CDR3 extends over 14 amino acids. TCRdb recomputed calls from the multiplex PCR reads with MiXCR, one row per CDR3 protein. Of 85,000 to 120,000 distinct CDR3 sequences listed, roughly 33% were seen once; the top ten hold approximately 5%. The sample was axillary lymph node tissue. The clonotype comes from a female donor with breast cancer. Some clones in this sample may be carry-over from other donors' samples. V usage is TRBV20-1 and J usage is TRBJ2-3, with unresolved D. The CDR3 is CSARVSSSTDTQYF. In DNA, the CDR3 is TGCAGTGCTAGGGTGTCGTCTAGCACAGATACGCAGTATTTT.